The 32 T cell receptor beta chains below come from one sample, sequenced in a study of blood T cell repertoires in COVID-19. Data came from immunoSEQ multiplex PCR; TCRdb stores just in-frame clones and leaves some out. There are 200,000 to 250,000 clones in the sample; about 90% occur only once, and more than 13% lies in the top ten. The sample taken for sequencing was PBMCs or T cells enriched from blood (not recorded which). The source is a man aged 30 to 39 who had been exposed to COVID-19.

The chain joins TRBV5-4 to TRBJ2-1, with TRBD1 as a possible D gene (6 bases). The CDR3 runs to 16 residues. Trimming took 0 bases from V and 4 from J, leaving 14 bases between them. CDR1 SGHNT and CDR2 YYREEE come from the germline V gene (reference sequence). CDR3 amino acids: CASSLGSGTPYNEQFF. The DNA of the CDR3 is TGTGCCAGCAGCTTGGGATCCGGGACACCTTACAATGAGCAGTTCTTC.

The rearrangement links TRBV14 to TRBJ2-7; 8 bases are a match to TRBD1. The J segment lost 1 base and the V segment lost 1 base, leaving 3 bases of the junction unmatched. The CDR3 is 15 residues long. The germline gives CDR1 SGHDN, CDR2 FVKESK. Here the CDR3 reads CASSQGQGWSYEQYF. DNA of the CDR3: TGTGCCAGCAGCCAAGGACAGGGGTGGTCCTACGAGCAGTACTTC.

The V call is TRBV4-2, the J call TRBJ1-1; 7 nucleotides agree with TRBD1. Germline V gene data show CDR1 as LGHNA and CDR2 as YNFKEQ. The CDR3 is made up of 14 amino acids. J gave up 4 bases and V 2 bases, and 4 bases lay outside the gene matches. CDR3 residues: CASSQTNRGTEAFF. The CDR3 nucleotides are TGTGCCAGCAGCCAAACCAACAGGGGCACTGAAGCTTTCTTT.

The chain recombines TRBV27 with TRBJ1-1; 8 bases match TRBD1. V was clipped by 6 bases and J by 0 bases; unmatched bases: 9. This CDR3 contains 16 residues. Germline assignment: CDR1 MNHEY and CDR2 SMNVEV (reference sequence). The CDR3 sequence is CASSHGQGALNTEAFF. The CDR3 DNA follows: TGTGCCAGCAGCCACGGCCAGGGGGCCTTGAACACTGAAGCTTTCTTT.

The chain couples TRBV19 to TRBJ1-3; 8 bases line up with TRBD1. The CDR3 length is 14 residues. CDR1 and CDR2 from the germline V gene are LNHDA and SQIVND (reference sequence). V lost 8 bases to trimming and J lost 3 bases; unmatched junction nucleotides: 6. CDR3 in DNA: TGTGCCAGTGATCGGACAGGGAATGGAAACACCATATATTTT. Translating gives CASDRTGNGNTIYF.

The chain carries TRBV2 and TRBJ2-7; 8 positions match TRBD2. CDR3 length: 14 amino acids. Germline CDR1 is SNHLY and CDR2 is FYNNEI. Trimming cost V 7 bases and J 1 base; bases outside gene matches: 6. Written as DNA, the CDR3 is TGTGCCAGCAATCCCGGCGGGGGGTCCTACGAGCAGTACTTC. This encodes CASNPGGGSYEQYF.

This chain links TRBV4-1 with TRBJ1-2, with D uncertain. The germline gives CDR1 MGHRA, CDR2 YSYEKL. The CDR3 length is 16 residues. V dropped 2 bases and J dropped 0 bases, with 13 bases sitting between them. The DNA for the CDR3 is TGCGCCAGCAGCCAATTGAATGCGGAAACTAACTATGGCTACACCTTC. It translates to CASSQLNAETNYGYTF.

The chain uses TRBV4-3 and TRBJ1-4; 10 bases agree with TRBD1. The length of the CDR3 is 16 residues. Germline V gene data show CDR1 as LGHNA and CDR2 as YSLEER. The V gene end was trimmed by 0 bases and the J gene end by 8 bases; junction bases not matched to a gene: 6. CDR3 region: CASSQDLGQGGEKLFF. CDR3 DNA sequence: TGCGCCAGCAGCCAAGATCTAGGACAGGGGGGCGAAAAACTGTTTTTT.

The J gene is TRBJ2-1, the V gene TRBV5-6; a weak D match, TRBD1 (6 bases). Germline values: CDR1 SGHDT, CDR2 YYEEEE. The ends were cut back, 3 bases at V and 12 bases at J, with 22 bases in the middle. The CDR3 runs to 15 residues. The CDR3 region is CASSSGQGRGFGQFF. In DNA, the CDR3 is TGTGCCAGCAGCTCGGGACAAGGAAGGGGGTTCGGGCAGTTCTTC.

J is TRBJ2-3 and V is TRBV3-1 (or the pseudogene TRBV3-2); TRBD2 aligns across 10 bases. The CDR3 contains 17 residues. V trimming: 2 bases; J trimming: 2 bases; junction bases outside the gene matches: 7. Germline V gene sequence: CDR1 LGHDT, CDR2 YNNKEL (reference sequence). This CDR3 reads CASSQQLAGRATDTQYF. The CDR3 region has the DNA TGTGCCAGCAGCCAACAACTAGCGGGACGGGCCACAGATACGCAGTATTTT.

The J gene is TRBJ1-2, the V gene TRBV3-1 (or the pseudogene TRBV3-2), with D possibly matching TRBD1 (6 bases). The germline V and J ends were trimmed by 4 bases and 5 bases, with 11 bases remaining between them. Germline lookup yields CDR1 LGHDT and CDR2 YNNKEL (reference sequence). The CDR3 is 13 amino acids. The CDR3 region has the DNA TGTGCCAGCAGCCCCGGGGGGGCGTATGGCTACACCTTC. Translating gives CASSPGGAYGYTF.

The chain joins TRBV19 to TRBJ1-5; D not resolved. The CDR3 covers 14 residues. The V end lost 1 base, the J end lost 3 bases, and 7 bases lay between the germline ends. Germline V gene data show CDR1 as LNHDA and CDR2 as SQIVND (reference sequence). The CDR3: CASSIGGFNQPQHF. Written as DNA, the CDR3 is TGTGCCAGTAGTATAGGAGGGTTCAATCAGCCCCAGCATTTT.

This chain connects TRBV7-2 to TRBJ1-6; no reliable D call. The germline gives CDR1 SGHTA, CDR2 FQGNSA. Trimming pared 1 base from V and 9 bases from J, leaving 16 bases between. The CDR3 totals 16 residues. The CDR3 nucleotides read TGTGCCAGCAGCTTAGGTTTCGCCAGGTTATTTTCACCCCTCCACTTT. The encoded protein is CASSLGFARLFSPLHF.

The chain recombines TRBV15 with TRBJ1-4; 10 bases map to TRBD1. The length of the CDR3 is 14 residues. From germline, CDR1 is LNHNV and CDR2 YYDKDF (reference sequence). V shed 2 bases and J 9 bases; nucleotides not matched to a gene: 3. The CDR3 sequence is CATSRSDRGKKLFF. The CDR3, as DNA: TGTGCCACCAGCAGATCGGACAGGGGGAAAAAACTGTTTTTT.

The rearrangement links TRBV6-5 to TRBJ2-3; unclear D gene. The V and J ends lost 6 bases and 6 bases respectively, with 19 bases between them. Germline V gene lookup returns CDR1 MNHEY and CDR2 SVGAGI. The CDR3 contains 15 residues. The CDR3 here is CASRPLGNLGDTQYF. In DNA, the CDR3 is TGTGCCAGCAGACCTCTAGGTAATCTGGGTGATACGCAGTATTTT.

The V call is TRBV11-2, the J call TRBJ1-1; D is unclear. CDR3 length equals 13 residues. Germline values: CDR1 SGHAT, CDR2 FQNNGV. V lost 5 bases and J 4 bases, leaving 11 bases between the germline ends. This CDR3 reads CASSPGGFTEAFF. The CDR3 DNA is TGTGCCAGCAGCCCAGGAGGGTTCACTGAAGCTTTCTTT. Using reference TRBV11-2 and TRBJ1-1 for the parts outside the CDR3, the full variable domain is EAGVAQSPRYKIIEKRQSVAFWCNPISGHATLYWYQQILGQGPKLLIQFQNNGVVDDSQLPKDRFSAERLKGVDSTLKIQPAKLEDSAVYLCASSPGGFTEAFFGQGTRLTVV.

The genes are TRBV7-6 and TRBJ2-7; 10 nucleotides agree with TRBD1. The V and J ends lost 1 base and 4 bases, in that order; junction bases with no gene match: 4. The CDR3 sequence is 15 residues long. Germline CDR1 and CDR2: SGHVS and FNYEAQ. The CDR3 bases are TGTGCCAGCAGCTTAGGGGTGGGACAGGGGTACGAGCAGTACTTC. It translates to CASSLGVGQGYEQYF.

J is TRBJ1-2 and V is TRBV7-2; D is possibly TRBD1 (6 bases). Germline CDR1 reads SGHTA; CDR2 reads FQGNSA. V lost 5 bases and J lost 7, with 17 bases in between. The CDR3 has 14 residues. CDR3 sequence reads: CASSAIQGRSGYTF. Written as DNA, the CDR3 is TGTGCCAGCAGCGCCATCCAGGGGCGGAGTGGCTACACCTTC.

The chain couples TRBV2 to TRBJ2-1; 7 bases agree with TRBD1. The CDR3 has 13 residues. The germline CDR1 and CDR2 sequences are SNHLY and FYNNEI. Losses at the gene ends were 8 bases for V and 2 bases for J; bases not matched to a gene: 3. CDR3 region: CASLGQTYNEQFF. CDR3 DNA sequence: TGTGCCAGCCTGGGACAGACCTACAATGAGCAGTTCTTC.

In its sample, this clone was seen a few times. This rearrangement joins TRBV18 to TRBJ2-7; 8 bases are a match to TRBD1. The CDR3 has 15 residues. V trimming: 6 bases; J trimming: 5 bases; junction bases outside the gene matches: 12. CDR1 KGHSH and CDR2 LQKENI come from the germline V gene. The DNA of the CDR3 is TGTGCCAGCTCGCGCCTAAGACAGGGGAAAAACGAGCAGTACTTC. Amino acids: CASSRLRQGKNEQYF.

The rearrangement links TRBV12-3 or TRBV12-4 to TRBJ1-5, with a possible D match to TRBD1 (6 bases). The CDR3 has 13 amino acids. V shed 6 bases and J shed 4 bases, with 10 bases lying between them. The chain's CDR3 is CASRNGQNQPQHF. For the CDR3, the DNA is TGTGCCAGCAGAAATGGACAGAATCAGCCCCAGCATTTT.

The J gene is TRBJ2-3, the V gene TRBV4-3; possible D gene TRBD2, 5 bases. Germline V gene lookup returns CDR1 LGHNA and CDR2 YSLEER. Trimming shortened V by 1 base and J by 0 bases, and 11 bases separated the two germline ends. CDR3 size: 16 residues. The chain's CDR3 is CASSQVYEGSTDTQYF. DNA for the CDR3: TGCGCCAGCAGCCAAGTATATGAGGGCAGCACAGATACGCAGTATTTT.

The sample holds many counts of this clone. The gene calls are TRBV10-2 and TRBJ1-6, with 9 bases fitting TRBD1. Germline values: CDR1 WSHSY, CDR2 SAAADI. The CDR3 runs 16 residues. The V gene end was trimmed by 2 bases and the J gene end by 9 bases; junction bases not matched to a gene: 8. As DNA, the CDR3 is TGCGCCAGCAGTGAGGGGGTGGGGACAGGGTCTTCACCCCTCCACTTT. Amino acids: CASSEGVGTGSSPLHF.

The chain carries TRBV5-1 and TRBJ1-3, with D perhaps matching TRBD1 (5 bases). Germline assignment: CDR1 SGHRS and CDR2 YFSETQ. The CDR3 loop spans 18 amino acids. Trimming left V 4 bases short and J 4 bases short, with 24 bases between. The CDR3 region is CASSKTQTGTATGNTIYF. The CDR3 bases are TGCGCCAGCAGCAAAACTCAAACAGGAACCGCGACGGGAAACACCATATATTTT. Together with reference TRBV5-1 and TRBJ1-3, the CDR3 gives the full variable domain: KAGVTQTPRYLIKTRGQQVTLSCSPISGHRSVSWYQQTPGQGLQFLFEYFSETQRNKGNFPGRFSGRQFSNSRSEMNVSTLELGDSALYLCASSKTQTGTATGNTIYFGEGSWLTVV.

The rearrangement joins TRBV27 to TRBJ1-5; D perhaps matches TRBD1 (5 bases). Trimming left V 6 bases short and J 5 bases short, with 23 bases between. The germline gives CDR1 MNHEY, CDR2 SMNVEV (reference sequence). The CDR3 loop spans 17 amino acids. The DNA for the CDR3 is TGTGCCAGCAGCCACGGACCCGGCCGGGGGGTAGATCAGCCCCAGCATTTT. It translates to CASSHGPGRGVDQPQHF.

The genes are TRBV6-5 and TRBJ2-5; D remains unclear. Between the trimmed V and J ends, which lost 6 bases and 0 bases, there was a span of 11 bases. Per germline, CDR1 MNHEY and CDR2 SVGAGI. CDR3 size: 14 residues. The CDR3 sequence is CASSPELYQETQYF. CDR3 bases: TGTGCCAGCAGCCCAGAACTATACCAAGAGACCCAGTACTTC.

This rearrangement joins TRBV3-1 (or the pseudogene TRBV3-2) to TRBJ2-7; D is unclear. CDR1 and CDR2 (germline): LGHDT, YNNKEL (reference sequence). The CDR3 contains 15 residues. V gave up 0 bases and J gave up 0 bases, with 9 bases separating them. The CDR3 DNA reads as TGTGCCAGCAGCCAAGAAGCCCTTAACTCCTACGAGCAGTACTTC. This sequence encodes CASSQEALNSYEQYF.

This clone was recorded only once. The chain employs TRBV18 and TRBJ1-4, with D uncertain. The germline gives CDR1 KGHSH, CDR2 LQKENI. The CDR3 consists of 15 residues. Trimming pared 4 bases from V and 0 bases from J, leaving 9 bases between. The CDR3 nucleotides are TGTGCCAGCTCACAAACGGGGACAACTAATGAAAAACTGTTTTTT. It translates to CASSQTGTTNEKLFF.

The chain employs TRBV10-3 and TRBJ2-7; TRBD2 agrees at 7 bases. The CDR3 contains 15 residues. Losses at the gene ends were 1 base for V and 0 bases for J; bases not matched to a gene: 3. Germline assignment: CDR1 ENHRY and CDR2 SYGVKD. The CDR3 loop reads CAISEWGGPSYEQYF. The DNA of the CDR3 is TGTGCCATCAGTGAGTGGGGGGGACCCTCCTACGAGCAGTACTTC.

This clone was found once. Other DNA sequences in the same sample also yield this CDR3. This chain connects TRBV5-1 to TRBJ1-1; TRBD1 might be the D (5 bases). CDR1 and CDR2 (germline): SGHRS, YFSETQ. Trimming removed 0 bases from V and 7 bases from J, with 7 bases in between. CDR3 length: 12 residues. Here the CDR3 reads CASSLGQGEAFF. In DNA, the CDR3 is TGCGCCAGCAGCTTGGGGCAGGGTGAAGCTTTCTTT. The entire variable domain, with the rest obtained from reference TRBV5-1 and TRBJ1-1, is as follows: KAGVTQTPRYLIKTRGQQVTLSCSPISGHRSVSWYQQTPGQGLQFLFEYFSETQRNKGNFPGRFSGRQFSNSRSEMNVSTLELGDSALYLCASSLGQGEAFFGQGTRLTVV.

The chain is built from TRBV4-3 and TRBJ2-1; a weak D match, TRBD1 (6 bases). The CDR3 length is 13 residues. In germline, CDR1 is LGHNA, CDR2 YSLEER. Trimming took off 4 bases at V and 15 bases at J, with 19 bases between the two ends. The CDR3 DNA follows: TGCGCCAGCAGCCGGGACATGACTGGCGCTGCGTTCTTC. This encodes CASSRDMTGAAFF.

V is TRBV29-1 and J is TRBJ1-2; 7 positions agree with TRBD1. The CDR3 is made up of 14 amino acids. The V and J ends lost 2 bases and 7 bases, in that order; junction bases with no gene match: 10. Germline lookup yields CDR1 SQVTM and CDR2 ANQGSEA. The CDR3 DNA is TGCAGCGTTGAATGGCGAGGGACAGACTTTGGCTACACCTTC. Its protein is CSVEWRGTDFGYTF.